This T cell receptor (beta chain) came from a study of cytomegalovirus exposure and HLA in healthy donors. Study-level information: The same platform as the approximately 660 first-cohort repertoires was used for the 100 to 150 validation repertoires, a later analysis reported.

This clone occurred a few times. Produced via immunoSEQ multiplex PCR; TCRdb's table is partial and in-frame only. The sample holds roughly 280,000 clones, 80% to 90% seen once. The origin of this receptor is a woman younger than 30 in good health and CMV-seronegative. Sequencing input: PBMCs.

Written as DNA, the CDR3 is TGCGCCAGCAGTGAGGGGCCGGCCTACGAGCAGTACTTC. Translation gives CASSEGPAYEQYF. The chain uses TRBV10-1 and TRBJ2-7; no firm D call. Germline CDR1 WNHNN, CDR2 SYGVQD (reference sequence). Deletions cut 2 bases from V and 2 bases from J, with 7 bases between. The CDR3 covers 13 residues.